These 18 T cell receptor beta chains share one sample of origin, sequenced in a study of CD8 T cells in ankylosing spondylitis. Whole-study findings and limits: What seemed typical of ankylosing spondylitis blood was a TCR beta motif built from about eight highly homologous variants.

Using its own MiXCR run on the 5' RACE reads, TCRdb lists one record per CDR3 protein. The sample yields fewer than 400,000 distinct CDR3 sequences, roughly 8% seen once. Their target antigens are unknown. The sequenced sample consisted of blood, either unsorted or a sorted T cell fraction (not recorded which). These receptors all come from a male donor with ankylosing spondylitis.

This clonotype was detected ten times or more. The chain has TRBV27 and TRBJ2-1, with 10 bases aligning to TRBD2. CDR1 MNHEY and CDR2 SMNVEV come from the germline V gene (reference sequence). The CDR3 totals 16 residues. The junction had 17 bases not matched to a gene; V was cut back by 9 bases and J by 9 bases. CDR3 sequence: CASRQEASGSVGEQFF. The DNA of the CDR3 is TGTGCCAGTCGCCAGGAGGCTAGCGGGAGTGTAGGTGAGCAGTTCTTC.

This clonotype has only a few counts. This rearrangement joins TRBV6-1 to TRBJ1-2; 8 bases fit TRBD1. The germline gives CDR1 MNHNS, CDR2 SASEGT. The CDR3 extends over 17 amino acids. V dropped 4 bases and J dropped 8; count of bases not matched to a gene: 18. CDR3 protein: CASSGYRDRTPTWGYTF. DNA for the CDR3: TGTGCCAGCAGTGGATACCGGGACAGGACGCCGACGTGGGGCTACACCTTC.

J is TRBJ2-2 and V is TRBV4-3; 12 positions match TRBD2. This CDR3 is built from 18 residues. CDR1 and CDR2 from the germline V gene are LGHNA and YSLEER. V shed 0 bases and J 1 base; nucleotides not matched to a gene: 3. CDR3 residues: CASSQELGLAGNTGELFF. CDR3 in DNA: TGCGCCAGCAGCCAAGAACTGGGACTAGCGGGGAACACCGGGGAGCTGTTTTTT.

The chain is built from TRBV5-1 and TRBJ1-4; no firm D call. Trimming removed 7 bases at V and 7 bases at J, with 14 bases between. The CDR3 length is 13 residues. Germline V CDR1 and CDR2: SGHRS, YFSETQ. CDR3 residues: CASSPGLGEKLFF. As DNA, the CDR3 is TGCGCCAGCTCTCCCGGGTTGGGTGAAAAACTGTTTTTT.

The chain links TRBV29-1 to TRBJ2-5; 9 bases map to TRBD2. CDR1 is SQVTM, CDR2 ANQGSEA, per germline. With 7 bases clipped from V and 5 bases from J, the junction kept 14 bases outside the gene matches. The CDR3 length is 15 residues. CDR3 in DNA: TGCAGCGGGAGGGGGCTAGCGGGGCGAGGTGAGACCCAGTACTTC. Translating it yields CSGRGLAGRGETQYF.

The V gene is TRBV3-1, the J gene TRBJ1-1; D gene uncertain. CDR1 is LGHDT and CDR2 is YNNKEL in the germline V gene (reference sequence). The CDR3 is 14 amino acids. V shed 0 bases and J shed 11 bases, with 16 bases lying between them. CDR3 protein: CASSQEVSASTAFF. For the CDR3, the DNA is TGTGCCAGCAGCCAAGAAGTGTCGGCGAGCACGGCTTTCTTT. Looking up the rest from reference TRBV3-1 and TRBJ1-1 gives the full variable domain: DTAVSQTPKYLVTQMGNDKSIKCEQNLGHDTMYWYKQDSKKFLKIMFSYNNKELIINETVPNRFSPKSPDKAHLNLHINSLELGDSAVYFCASSQEVSASTAFFGQGTRLTVV.

CDR3 sequence: CATSLGGGPNEQFF. The CDR3 DNA reads TGTGCCACCAGTCTAGGGGGAGGGCCGAATGAGCAGTTCTTC. V gene TRBV24-1 combines with J gene TRBJ2-1; D perhaps matches TRBD2 (7 bases). The CDR3 has 14 amino acids. Germline-derived CDR1 and CDR2 are KGHDR and SFDVKD. V lost 6 bases, J lost 7 bases, and 15 bases lay in between.

This clonotype was detected many times. V usage is TRBV10-3 and J usage is TRBJ1-1, with no clear D. Germline V CDR1 and CDR2: ENHRY, SYGVKD. CDR3 length: 13 amino acids. The V and J ends lost 3 bases and 0 bases respectively, with 5 bases between them. CDR3 protein: CAISDYMNTEAFF. In DNA, the CDR3 is TGTGCCATCAGTGATTATATGAACACTGAAGCTTTCTTT.

The gene calls are TRBV10-3 and TRBJ2-2, with a possible D match to TRBD1 (6 bases). The CDR3 runs 15 residues. CDR1 is ENHRY and CDR2 is SYGVKD in the germline V gene. V dropped 2 bases and J dropped 3 bases, with 10 bases sitting between them. The CDR3 DNA sequence: TGTGCCATCAGTGAGACAGGGCGGGACACCGGGGAGCTGTTTTTT. This encodes CAISETGRDTGELFF.

The chain recombines TRBV7-9 with TRBJ2-3; D possibly uses TRBD1 or TRBD2 (5 bases each). Between the trimmed V and J ends, which lost 5 bases and 4 bases, there was a span of 22 bases. Germline V lookup: CDR1 SEHNR, CDR2 FQNEAQ (reference sequence). The CDR3 sequence is 17 residues long. The CDR3 DNA follows: TGTGCCAGCAGCCTGGCCCGGGGCGGCGGAATGGCAGATACGCAGTATTTT. It is translated as CASSLARGGGMADTQYF. Full variable domain (missing parts from reference TRBV7-9 and TRBJ2-3): DTGVSQNPRHKITKRGQNVTFRCDPISEHNRLYWYRQTLGQGPEFLTYFQNEAQLEKSRLLSDRFSAERPKGSFSTLEIQRTEQGDSAMYLCASSLARGGGMADTQYFGPGTRLTVL.

A few counts support this clonotype. CDR3 in DNA: TGTGCCAGCAGTCTACAGAGACAAGACACAGATACGCAGTATTTT. Its protein is CASSLQRQDTDTQYF. V and J are TRBV6-2 or TRBV6-3 and TRBJ2-3; D gene unclear. The CDR3 runs 15 residues. The germline V gene has CDR1 MNHEY and CDR2 SVGEGT. V dropped 5 bases and J dropped 2 bases, with 14 bases sitting between them.

This clonotype was counted a few times. The V and J genes are TRBV2 and TRBJ1-1; D unresolved. Germline V CDR1 and CDR2: SNHLY, FYNNEI. The ends were cut back, 2 bases at V and 3 bases at J, with 10 bases in the middle. This CDR3 region has 14 residues. In DNA form, the CDR3 reads TGTGCCAGCAGTGAATCACAAGCTGACACTGAAGCTTTCTTT. It specifies CASSESQADTEAFF. The full variable domain, in which reference TRBV2 and TRBJ1-1 provide the parts outside the CDR3, is EPEVTQTPSHQVTQMGQEVILRCVPISNHLYFYWYRQILGQKVEFLVSFYNNEISEKSEIFDDQFSVERPDGSNFTLKIRSTKLEDSAMYFCASSESQADTEAFFGQGTRLTVV.

This clonotype has ten or more counts. The V call is TRBV11-2, the J call TRBJ1-1; 8 nucleotides match TRBD1. The trim removed 6 bases at V and 0 bases at J, leaving 3 bases unmatched. The CDR3 is 14 amino acids. From germline, CDR1 is SGHAT and CDR2 FQNNGV. CDR3 DNA: TGTGCCAGCAGGGTACAGGGGGTGAACACTGAAGCTTTCTTT. Its translation: CASRVQGVNTEAFF.

At least ten counts were recorded for this clonotype. The J gene is TRBJ2-1, the V gene TRBV5-1; 8 nucleotides align to TRBD2. Germline lookup yields CDR1 SGHRS and CDR2 YFSETQ. After removal of 4 bases from V and 6 bases from J, the junction contained 9 bases not matched to a gene. The CDR3 runs to 15 residues. The CDR3 sequence is CASSKQIAGTNEQFF. The DNA for the CDR3 is TGCGCCAGCAGCAAACAGATAGCGGGGACCAATGAGCAGTTCTTC.

A few counts support this clonotype. This chain links TRBV5-1 with TRBJ2-2, with 7 nucleotides matching TRBD1. J lost 4 bases, V lost 4 bases, and 7 bases had no gene match. Germline CDR1 is SGHRS and CDR2 is YFSETQ. CDR3 length: 15 residues. This CDR3 is CASSNSGTATGELFF. The CDR3 nucleotides read TGCGCCAGCAGCAACTCCGGGACAGCCACCGGGGAGCTGTTTTTT.

This clonotype occurred a few times. A read error may explain this, as a much larger clone is one base away. This chain uses TRBV3-1 with TRBJ2-5; D is uncertain. The V and J ends lost 3 bases and 5 bases respectively, with 1 base between them. This CDR3 is 10 amino acids long. The germline V gene has CDR1 LGHDT and CDR2 YNNKEL (reference sequence). The DNA of the CDR3 is TGTGCCAGCAGCCACGAGACCCAGTACTTC. Translation: CASSHETQYF.

This clonotype was counted between two and nine times. This chain connects TRBV12-3 or TRBV12-4 to TRBJ1-6; no definite D call. V was trimmed by 8 bases and J by 6 bases, leaving 11 bases between them. This CDR3 is built from 13 residues. The DNA for the CDR3 is TGTGCCAGCCAACAGCTAGTTAATTCACCCCTCCACTTT. Its protein product is CASQQLVNSPLHF.

This clonotype came up many times. The chain recombines TRBV5-5 with TRBJ1-5; the D is unclear. This CDR3 spans 14 amino acids. Germline V lookup: CDR1 SGHKS, CDR2 YYEKEE (reference sequence). V shed 2 bases and J shed 0 bases, with 6 bases lying between them. The CDR3: CASSFFDSNQPQHF. DNA for the CDR3: TGTGCCAGCAGCTTTTTTGATAGCAATCAGCCCCAGCATTTT.